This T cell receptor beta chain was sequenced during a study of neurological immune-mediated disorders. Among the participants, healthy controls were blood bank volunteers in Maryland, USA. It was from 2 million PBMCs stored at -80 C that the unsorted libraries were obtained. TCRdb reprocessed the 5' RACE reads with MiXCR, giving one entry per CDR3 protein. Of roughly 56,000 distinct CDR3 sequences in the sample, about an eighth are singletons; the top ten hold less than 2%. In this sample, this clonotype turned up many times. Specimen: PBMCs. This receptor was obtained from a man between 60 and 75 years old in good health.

CDR3 DNA sequence: TGCGCCAGCAGCTTTACCACGGGACCGAAGAACACTGAAGCTTTCTTT. This codes for CASSFTTGPKNTEAFF. The rearrangement uses TRBV5-1 and TRBJ1-1; D is perhaps TRBD1 (5 bases). This CDR3 is built from 16 residues. V was cut by 2 bases and J by 1 base, with 15 bases left in between. Per the germline V gene, CDR1 is SGHRS and CDR2 is YFSETQ.